Below, 32 T cell receptor beta chains from the same sample are listed, as sequenced in a study of memory CD4+ T cells and cytomegalovirus serostatus. Profiling relied on immunoSEQ multiplex PCR, and the TCRdb table lists in-frame clones only, not all of them. Of approximately 26,000 clones in the sample, about 81% were seen once. The sort gate was single viable CD3+CD4+CD8-CD45RO+ cells for memory CD4+ T cells. The sample taken for sequencing was memory CD4+ T cells from blood. The receptor source for this set is an adult in good health and CMV-seronegative.

The CDR3 reads CASSLRTGSGNTIYF. CDR3 bases: TGTGCCAGCAGTTTAAGGACAGGCTCTGGAAACACCATATATTTT. The chain couples TRBV28 to TRBJ1-3; 7 bases are a match to TRBD1. CDR3 length: 15 amino acids. The V and J ends lost 2 bases and 0 bases, in that order; junction bases with no gene match: 1. Germline-derived CDR1 and CDR2 are MDHEN and SYDVKM.

The chain has TRBV28 and TRBJ1-1; a weak D match, TRBD1 (6 bases). V was clipped by 2 bases and J by 5 bases, with 12 bases between them. This CDR3 spans 14 amino acids. Germline assignment: CDR1 MDHEN and CDR2 SYDVKM. This chain's CDR3 is CASSLPGDITEAFF. The CDR3 nucleotides are TGTGCCAGCAGTTTACCAGGGGATATAACTGAAGCTTTCTTT.

The rearrangement uses TRBV6-1 and TRBJ1-5, with D possibly matching TRBD1 (5 bases). Trimming took 4 bases from V and 7 from J, leaving 11 bases between them. The germline CDR1 and CDR2 sequences are MNHNS and SASEGT. The CDR3 covers 13 residues. This chain's CDR3 is CASSGAGTQPQHF. As DNA, the CDR3 is TGTGCCAGCAGTGGGGCAGGGACCCAGCCCCAGCATTTT.

J is TRBJ1-2 and V is TRBV19; 7 bases match TRBD1. V gave up 6 bases and J gave up 7 bases; unmatched junction bases: 5. This CDR3 is 12 amino acids long. The germline V gene has CDR1 LNHDA and CDR2 SQIVND (reference sequence). The CDR3 bases are TGTGCCAGTAGCAAGACAGGGTTTGGCTACACCTTC. Translation: CASSKTGFGYTF.

The rearrangement uses TRBV7-2 and TRBJ2-5; 8 nucleotides align to TRBD2. V lost 1 base to trimming and J lost 5 bases; unmatched junction nucleotides: 6. CDR1 is SGHTA, CDR2 FQGNSA, per germline. The CDR3 has 15 amino acids. CDR3 protein: CASSLDAGGGETQYF. The DNA of the CDR3 is TGTGCCAGCAGCTTAGATGCGGGGGGCGGGGAGACCCAGTACTTC.

This clone was recorded a few times. V and J are TRBV7-2 and TRBJ1-6, with D possibly being TRBD1 (6 bases). The CDR3 totals 14 residues. V shed 5 bases and J shed 5 bases, with 10 bases lying between them. CDR1 and CDR2 from the germline V gene are SGHTA and FQGNSA. CDR3 sequence reads: CASSATGNNSPLHF. The CDR3 DNA is TGTGCCAGCAGCGCGACAGGAAATAATTCACCCCTCCACTTT.

The rearrangement uses TRBV9 and TRBJ2-2, with 11 bases identical to TRBD1. This CDR3 is built from 16 residues. CDR1 and CDR2 from the germline V gene are SGDLS and YYNGEE. The V segment lost 0 bases and the J segment 2 bases; nucleotides outside the gene matches: 0. The CDR3, as DNA: TGTGCCAGCAGCGTAGGGACAGGGGGCAACACCGGGGAGCTGTTTTTT. It encodes CASSVGTGGNTGELFF. Variable domain in full (rest from reference TRBV9 and TRBJ2-2): DSGVTQTPKHLITATGQRVTLRCSPRSGDLSVYWYQQSLDQGLQFLIQYYNGEERAKGNILERFSAQQFPDLHSELNLSSLELGDSALYFCASSVGTGGNTGELFFGEGSRLTVL.

In its sample, this clone was seen a few times. The sample holds other DNA sequences that translate to the same CDR3. The rearrangement joins TRBV30 to TRBJ1-5; unclear D gene. This CDR3 spans 13 amino acids. Germline CDR1 GTSNPN, CDR2 SVGIG (reference sequence). The V end was cut by 3 bases, the J end by 0 bases, with 6 bases between. CDR3: CAWSEDSNQPQHF. CDR3 sequence (DNA): TGTGCCTGGAGCGAGGATAGCAATCAGCCCCAGCATTTT.

The genes are TRBV15 and TRBJ2-5; a weak D match, TRBD2 (7 bases). Germline values: CDR1 LNHNV, CDR2 YYDKDF (reference sequence). Trimming took off 3 bases at V and 4 bases at J, with 21 bases between the two ends. The CDR3 is made up of 17 amino acids. DNA of the CDR3: TGTGCCACCAGCAGGGGGGGGCAGGGGAGGGGAGCAGAGACCCAGTACTTC. Protein sequence: CATSRGGQGRGAETQYF.

The chain carries TRBV5-1 and TRBJ2-1; tentative D call: TRBD2 (5 bases). The V end was cut by 6 bases, the J end by 1 base, with 14 bases between. This CDR3 contains 15 residues. The germline CDR1 and CDR2 sequences are SGHRS and YFSETQ. Here the CDR3 reads CASTFRETSYNEQFF. The CDR3 DNA reads TGCGCCAGCACATTCCGGGAAACTTCCTACAATGAGCAGTTCTTC.

V and J are TRBV5-1 and TRBJ2-7, with 9 bases matching TRBD1. The CDR3 is made up of 15 amino acids. The germline V gene encodes CDR1 SGHRS and CDR2 YFSETQ. V shed 0 bases, J shed 4 bases, and the junction held 5 bases outside the gene matches. CDR3 nucleotides: TGCGCCAGCAGCTTGGCGGGACAGGGCTTGTACGAGCAGTACTTC. Its protein product is CASSLAGQGLYEQYF.

The chain uses TRBV14 and TRBJ2-1; D gene ambiguous. The V end was cut by 0 bases, the J end by 9 bases, with 3 bases between. This CDR3 spans 11 amino acids. Germline V gene lookup returns CDR1 SGHDN and CDR2 FVKESK. CDR3 sequence: CASSQEFEQFF. The CDR3 nucleotides are TGTGCCAGCAGCCAAGAGTTTGAGCAGTTCTTC.

This rearrangement joins TRBV11-1 to TRBJ2-1; 14 nucleotides align to TRBD2. Germline V lookup: CDR1 SGHAT, CDR2 FQDESV (reference sequence). Trimming at V came to 4 bases and at J to 9 bases, leaving 11 bases not matched to a gene. The CDR3 is 17 residues long. The CDR3 DNA follows: TGTGCCAGCAGCTATGGGACTAGCGGGGGAGCGAGAGGTGAGCAGTTCTTC. Translation gives CASSYGTSGGARGEQFF.

The chain is built from TRBV11-2 and TRBJ1-2; 7 nucleotides agree with TRBD1. The CDR3 length is 14 residues. The germline V gene encodes CDR1 SGHAT and CDR2 FQNNGV. Trimming cost V 0 bases and J 8 bases; bases outside gene matches: 6. In nucleotides, the CDR3 is TGTGCCAGCAGCTTAGACAGGCAGGGGGGAGGCTACACCTTC. Translation gives CASSLDRQGGGYTF.

The V and J genes are TRBV5-1 and TRBJ2-4; 7 bases are a match to TRBD1. Germline-derived CDR1 and CDR2 are SGHRS and YFSETQ. The CDR3 has 13 amino acids. Trimming took 3 bases from V and 6 from J; bases not matched to a gene: 3. The CDR3 loop is CASSWDRANIQYF. The CDR3, as DNA: TGCGCCAGCAGCTGGGACAGAGCAAACATTCAGTACTTC.

Written as DNA, the CDR3 is TGTGCCAGTAGTTTCGGGACACTTCCAACTAATGAAAAACTGTTTTTT. Residues: CASSFGTLPTNEKLFF. The chain carries TRBV19 and TRBJ1-4; D may be TRBD1 (6 bases). The CDR3 extends over 16 amino acids. Trimming removed 5 bases from V and 0 bases from J, with 13 bases in between. CDR1 and CDR2 (germline): LNHDA, SQIVND (reference sequence).

The rearrangement joins TRBV5-6 to TRBJ2-3; the match to TRBD2 covers 10 bases. Germline CDR1 is SGHDT and CDR2 is YYEEEE. The CDR3 runs 15 residues. The trim removed 1 base at V and 4 bases at J, leaving 3 bases unmatched. CDR3 nucleotide sequence: TGTGCCAGCAGCTTGTGGCTAGCGGGGGCAGATACGCAGTATTTT. Its translation is CASSLWLAGADTQYF.

This clone was observed a single time. This chain links TRBV18 with TRBJ2-1, with TRBD2 matching over 8 bases. CDR1 is KGHSH and CDR2 is LQKENI in the germline V gene. V was pared by 3 bases and J by 6 bases, with 16 bases of the junction left unmatched. The CDR3 totals 18 residues. The CDR3 sequence: CASSPNPSPGGPGNEQFF. Written as DNA, the CDR3 is TGTGCCAGCTCACCCAACCCATCACCGGGGGGGCCGGGCAATGAGCAGTTCTTC.

This CDR3 reads CASSPSPRGDNQPQHF. The CDR3 DNA follows: TGTGCCAGCAGCCCTTCCCCCAGGGGGGACAATCAGCCCCAGCATTTT. The chain couples TRBV5-5 to TRBJ1-5, with 7 bases that match TRBD1. The V segment lost 4 bases and the J segment 3 bases; nucleotides outside the gene matches: 10. The CDR3 totals 16 residues. Germline lookup yields CDR1 SGHKS and CDR2 YYEKEE (reference sequence).

For the CDR3, the DNA is TGTGCCAGCAGTTTCAGGACAGGTAACGTCCTGACTTTC. It is translated as CASSFRTGNVLTF. This chain joins TRBV28 and TRBJ2-6; 7 bases are shared with TRBD1. Germline CDR1 MDHEN, CDR2 SYDVKM. The CDR3 has 13 amino acids. Trimming at V came to 3 bases and at J to 10 bases, leaving 3 bases not matched to a gene.

The chain joins TRBV19 to TRBJ1-5; 8 bases match TRBD1. V lost 7 bases, J lost 5 bases, and 7 bases stayed unmatched. This CDR3 comprises 14 residues. Germline loops: CDR1 LNHDA, CDR2 SQIVND (reference sequence). The CDR3 is CASNEQGGDQPQHF. CDR3 DNA: TGTGCCAGTAATGAACAGGGGGGGGATCAGCCCCAGCATTTT.

CDR3 in amino acids: CASSLGRNTEAFF. The CDR3 nucleotides are TGTGCCAGCAGCTTAGGCAGGAACACTGAAGCTTTCTTT. The V gene is TRBV11-3, the J gene TRBJ1-1; the D is unclear. Germline V CDR1 and CDR2: SGHNT, YENEEA. The CDR3 has 13 amino acids. Between the trimmed V and J ends, which lost 1 base and 1 base, there was a span of 4 bases.

In this sample, this clone turned up once. The chain is built from TRBV19 and TRBJ1-2; D unresolved. The CDR3 totals 13 residues. V was cut by 5 bases and J by 4 bases, with 11 bases left in between. Germline loops: CDR1 LNHDA, CDR2 SQIVND (reference sequence). The CDR3 DNA reads TGTGCCAGTAGTGAGGTCGGAATCTATGGCTACACCTTC. Translation gives CASSEVGIYGYTF.

The V gene is TRBV11-3, the J gene TRBJ1-2; 9 positions match TRBD1. After removal of 5 bases from V and 8 bases from J, the junction contained 6 bases not matched to a gene. The V gene's germline CDR1 is SGHNT and CDR2 YENEEA. This CDR3 spans 13 amino acids. CDR3 sequence (DNA): TGTGCCAGCAGCCAGGGACAGGGTCAAGGCTACACCTTC. Residues: CASSQGQGQGYTF. Looking up the rest from reference TRBV11-3 and TRBJ1-2 gives the full variable domain: EAGVVQSPRYKIIEKKQPVAFWCNPISGHNTLYWYLQNLGQGPELLIRYENEEAVDDSQLPKDRFSAERLKGVDSTLKIQPAELGDSAVYLCASSQGQGQGYTFGSGTRLTVV.

The table lists this clone with a few counts. The CDR3 DNA is TGTGCCAGCAGCCCCCGGACTAGCACAAATACCGGGGAGCTGTTTTTT. The encoded protein is CASSPRTSTNTGELFF. The V call is TRBV11-2, the J call TRBJ2-2; 8 bases agree with TRBD2. Germline V CDR1 and CDR2: SGHAT, FQNNGV. With 5 bases clipped from V and 5 bases from J, the junction kept 10 bases outside the gene matches. The CDR3 loop spans 16 amino acids.

By frequency in the sample, this clone is medium-sized. J is TRBJ2-7 and V is TRBV28, with D uncertain. Germline loops: CDR1 MDHEN, CDR2 SYDVKM. This CDR3 comprises 13 residues. Trimming shortened V by 8 bases and J by 4 bases, and 15 bases separated the two germline ends. CDR3 sequence reads: CASFEQRGYEQYF. CDR3 nucleotide sequence: TGTGCCAGCTTTGAGCAGCGTGGGTACGAGCAGTACTTC.

The chain has TRBV6-1 and TRBJ1-3; no clear D. The V end was cut by 4 bases, the J end by 0 bases, with 4 bases between. This CDR3 spans 13 amino acids. Germline CDR1 reads MNHNS; CDR2 reads SASEGT. The CDR3 DNA reads as TGTGCCAGCAGTGGGTCCTCTGGAAACACCATATATTTT. Its protein is CASSGSSGNTIYF.

This chain connects TRBV6-6 to TRBJ1-1; D gene ambiguous. The CDR3 contains 13 residues. CDR1 is MNHNY, CDR2 SVGAGI, per germline (reference sequence). Deletions cut 8 bases from V and 8 bases from J, with 18 bases between. The CDR3 coding sequence is TGTGCCAGCCGGTACTACGTGGCAGAAGAAGCTTTCTTT. Protein product: CASRYYVAEEAFF.

The rearrangement joins TRBV27 to TRBJ1-6, with 7 bases aligning to TRBD1. CDR3 size: 14 residues. CDR1 is MNHEY and CDR2 is SMNVEV in the germline V gene (reference sequence). The V and J ends lost 3 bases and 6 bases, in that order; junction bases with no gene match: 2. The CDR3 region is CASSFYRGNSPLHF. In DNA, the CDR3 is TGTGCCAGCAGTTTCTACAGGGGTAATTCACCCCTCCACTTT.

The J gene is TRBJ2-7, the V gene TRBV5-1; D gene ambiguous. From germline, CDR1 is SGHRS and CDR2 YFSETQ. The CDR3 is 13 amino acids. V was shortened by 1 base and J by 0 bases, with 5 bases between the two germline ends. As DNA, the CDR3 is TGCGCCAGCAGCTTGACGCTCTCCTACGAGCAGTACTTC. Translation: CASSLTLSYEQYF.

The rearrangement joins TRBV4-1 to TRBJ2-3, with 12 bases fitting TRBD2. CDR1 MGHRA and CDR2 YSYEKL come from the germline V gene. V was clipped by 6 bases and J by 2 bases; unmatched bases: 18. This CDR3 spans 20 amino acids. This CDR3 reads CASRHLTGTSGRWYTDTQYF. CDR3 nucleotide sequence: TGCGCCAGCAGACACTTGACCGGGACTAGCGGGCGTTGGTACACAGATACGCAGTATTTT.

This chain joins TRBV29-1 and TRBJ1-1, with D unresolved. Deletions cut 6 bases from V and 1 base from J, with 18 bases between. This CDR3 comprises 15 residues. The germline CDR1 and CDR2 sequences are SQVTM and ANQGSEA. The CDR3 coding sequence is TGCAGCGTCCCGAACGGGCAAAAGGGGAACACTGAAGCTTTCTTT. Its protein product is CSVPNGQKGNTEAFF.